Below, 27 T cell receptor beta chains from the same sample are listed, as sequenced in a study of cytomegalovirus exposure and HLA in healthy donors. The PCR was carried out with 60 Vbeta primers and 13 Jbeta primers. The table came from immunoSEQ multiplex PCR; TCRdb's copy has only in-frame clones and leaves some out. This sample has about 140,000 clones, with 77% found just once. Sequencing used PBMCs. The receptors were gathered from a woman in her fifties or sixties in good health and CMV-seronegative.

This clone appeared a few times. The CDR3 region has the DNA TGCGCCAGCGTCAGGAGGGGAGGGGAAAAACTGTTTTTT. Translating it yields CASVRRGGEKLFF. The V and J genes are TRBV23-1 and TRBJ1-4; tentatively, D is TRBD1 (5 bases). TRBV23-1 is given ORF status, its function remaining uncertain. The V end was cut by 8 bases, the J end by 8 bases, with 15 bases between. The CDR3 consists of 13 residues.

The chain links TRBV19 to TRBJ2-7, with D hard to call. The CDR3 covers 12 residues. CDR1 is LNHDA and CDR2 is SQIVND in the germline V gene (reference sequence). Trimming removed 4 bases from V and 2 bases from J, with 6 bases in between. The CDR3 sequence: CASSTSPYEQYF. CDR3 nucleotides: TGTGCCAGTAGTACCAGTCCCTACGAGCAGTACTTC.

This CDR3 is CASSGDREIRQPQHF. In DNA form, the CDR3 reads TGTGCCAGCAGCGGTGACAGGGAAATACGTCAGCCCCAGCATTTT. The chain is built from TRBV2 and TRBJ1-5, with 7 positions matching TRBD1. CDR1 and CDR2 from the germline V gene are SNHLY and FYNNEI. The CDR3 loop spans 15 amino acids. Losses at the gene ends were 6 bases for V and 6 bases for J; bases not matched to a gene: 11.

The table lists this clone with a count of one. The chain couples TRBV2 to TRBJ2-7, with a tentative D call TRBD1 (6 bases). The CDR3 totals 14 residues. Germline-derived CDR1 and CDR2 are SNHLY and FYNNEI. Trimming removed 4 bases from V and 3 bases from J, with 13 bases in between. The CDR3 DNA reads as TGTGCCAGCAGTGCCCGGGACAAGTACTACGAGCAGTACTTC. As protein: CASSARDKYYEQYF.

This sequence joins TRBV5-1 and TRBJ1-1, with 8 nucleotides matching TRBD1. Germline lookup yields CDR1 SGHRS and CDR2 YFSETQ. The CDR3 spans 15 residues. Unmatched junction bases numbered 8, after V lost 2 bases and J lost 5 bases. The CDR3 DNA sequence: TGCGCCAGCAGCTTAGGACAGGGAATGTGGACTGAAGCTTTCTTT. Its translation is CASSLGQGMWTEAFF.

The J gene is TRBJ1-6, the V gene TRBV28, with D hard to call. Trimming cost V 5 bases and J 10 bases, with 18 bases left between them. Germline lookup yields CDR1 MDHEN and CDR2 SYDVKM. There are 15 residues in the CDR3. Here the CDR3 DNA reads TGTGCCAGCAGTCCCACCTCGGCCCCGAGGTCACCCCTCCACTTT. The encoded protein is CASSPTSAPRSPLHF.

This chain uses TRBV6-5 with TRBJ2-7; 7 bases map to TRBD1. CDR1 is MNHEY, CDR2 SVGAGI, per germline. The CDR3 spans 14 residues. With 6 bases clipped from V and 6 bases from J, the junction kept 11 bases outside the gene matches. CDR3 nucleotides: TGTGCCAGCAGAAGGGCAGGGGGACCAATCGAGCAGTACTTC. Protein product: CASRRAGGPIEQYF.

The V gene is TRBV28, the J gene TRBJ2-3; D unclear. There are 15 residues in the CDR3. The V gene lost 10 bases and the J gene lost 4 bases, with 21 bases spanning the gap. Germline V gene lookup returns CDR1 MDHEN and CDR2 SYDVKM. The CDR3 DNA is TGTGCCATACAACCGCCTGGGCGTCTTGCAGATACGCAGTATTTT. It encodes CAIQPPGRLADTQYF.

The gene calls are TRBV18 and TRBJ1-4; 10 bases are shared with TRBD1. Germline values: CDR1 KGHSH, CDR2 LQKENI. This CDR3 spans 15 amino acids. The V segment lost 3 bases and the J segment 6 bases; nucleotides outside the gene matches: 4. CDR3 DNA: TGTGCCAGCTCACCGGAGACAGGGGGCGATGAAAAACTGTTTTTT. The encoded protein is CASSPETGGDEKLFF.

The chain links TRBV13 to TRBJ1-1, with no clear D. Germline lookup yields CDR1 PRHDT and CDR2 FYEKMQ (reference sequence). Trimming pared 5 bases from V and 4 bases from J, leaving 14 bases between. This CDR3 comprises 14 residues. CDR3 in DNA: TGTGCCAGCAGCCCCTCGGGGTTTGGCACTGAAGCTTTCTTT. Its translation is CASSPSGFGTEAFF. The variable domain in full, completed from reference TRBV13 and TRBJ1-1, reads AAGVIQSPRHLIKEKRETATLKCYPIPRHDTVYWYQQGPGQDPQFLISFYEKMQSDKGSIPDRFSAQQFSDYHSELNMSSLELGDSALYFCASSPSGFGTEAFFGQGTRLTVV.

The chain employs TRBV5-4 and TRBJ1-4; D perhaps matches TRBD1 (5 bases). CDR3 length equals 15 residues. CDR1 is SGHNT, CDR2 YYREEE, per germline (reference sequence). Trimming shortened V by 0 bases and J by 4 bases, and 10 bases separated the two germline ends. DNA of the CDR3: TGTGCCAGCAGCTTGGAACCAGGGTTTAATGAAAAACTGTTTTTT. The encoded protein is CASSLEPGFNEKLFF.

The chain is built from TRBV13 and TRBJ2-5, with D maybe TRBD2 (7 bases). With 5 bases removed from V and 5 bases from J, the gap between germline ends came to 18 bases. CDR1 PRHDT and CDR2 FYEKMQ come from the germline V gene (reference sequence). CDR3 length equals 15 residues. CDR3 protein: CASSPRRGAGETQYF. DNA of the CDR3: TGTGCCAGCAGCCCCCGCCGGGGGGCCGGCGAGACCCAGTACTTC.

This chain uses TRBV29-1 with TRBJ2-7, with a tentative D call TRBD1 (6 bases). From germline, CDR1 is SQVTM and CDR2 ANQGSEA. The V gene lost 8 bases and the J gene lost 6 bases, with 14 bases spanning the gap. The CDR3 totals 11 residues. The CDR3 DNA follows: TGCAGCTTTCTGAGGGGGTCCGAGCAGTACTTC. It yields the protein CSFLRGSEQYF.

CDR3 amino acids: CASSVDSSRQYF. DNA of the CDR3: TGTGCCAGCAGCGTAGATTCCAGTCGGCAGTACTTC. The J gene is TRBJ2-7, the V gene TRBV9, with unresolved D. The CDR3 extends over 12 amino acids. Looked up from germline, CDR1 is SGDLS and CDR2 is YYNGEE. V was trimmed by 0 bases and J by 9 bases, leaving 10 bases between them.

The chain links TRBV5-4 to TRBJ2-3, with D hard to call. The CDR3 is made up of 14 amino acids. The germline V and J ends were trimmed by 4 bases and 0 bases, with 9 bases remaining between them. The germline gives CDR1 SGHNT, CDR2 YYREEE (reference sequence). In nucleotides, the CDR3 is TGTGCCAGCAGCCAGCGAATTAGCACAGATACGCAGTATTTT. This translates into CASSQRISTDTQYF.

The chain couples TRBV19 to TRBJ1-6; 12 nucleotides align to TRBD1. CDR1 and CDR2 from the germline V gene are LNHDA and SQIVND (reference sequence). J gave up 10 bases and V 5 bases, and 12 bases lay outside the gene matches. CDR3 length: 17 residues. The CDR3 DNA follows: TGTGCCAGTAGTCCCTATCCCGGGACAGGGGGCGGGTCACCCCTCCACTTT. Protein: CASSPYPGTGGGSPLHF.

The gene calls are TRBV6-5 and TRBJ1-4; D not certain. The germline CDR1 and CDR2 sequences are MNHEY and SVGAGI. Trimming shortened V by 6 bases and J by 7 bases, and 12 bases separated the two germline ends. The CDR3 loop spans 13 amino acids. The CDR3 is CASRLGSGEKLFF. DNA of the CDR3: TGTGCCAGCAGGTTGGGCAGTGGTGAAAAACTGTTTTTT.

This clone has just a few counts. The chain couples TRBV4-1 to TRBJ2-1; the match to TRBD2 covers 9 bases. Germline values: CDR1 MGHRA, CDR2 YSYEKL. The CDR3 is 16 amino acids. Trimming cost V 0 bases and J 8 bases; bases outside gene matches: 8. DNA of the CDR3: TGCGCCAGCAGCCAAGATCCGGCTAGCGGGGTGGATGAGCAGTTCTTC. It encodes CASSQDPASGVDEQFF.

The rearrangement links TRBV4-3 to TRBJ2-3, with 9 bases lining up with TRBD2. CDR1 and CDR2 from the germline V gene are LGHNA and YSLEER. V gave up 0 bases and J gave up 1 base; unmatched junction bases: 11. The CDR3 runs to 19 residues. For the CDR3, the DNA is TGCGCCAGCAGCCAAGAGGCAGCGGGGGGTCGAGAAGGCACAGATACGCAGTATTTT. This translates into CASSQEAAGGREGTDTQYF.

This sequence joins TRBV6-5 and TRBJ1-1; 9 positions match TRBD1. Trimming removed 2 bases from V and 3 bases from J; junction bases left unmatched: 1. The V gene's germline CDR1 is MNHEY and CDR2 SVGAGI. CDR3 length: 14 amino acids. CDR3 sequence: CASSYTGGYTEAFF. The CDR3 nucleotides are TGTGCCAGCAGTTACACAGGGGGCTACACTGAAGCTTTCTTT.

A note on this clone: The CDR3 ends on some other residue instead of the conserved phenylalanine or tryptophan, so this is likely a read error. The V call is TRBV6-6, the J call TRBJ1-5; D gene unclear. Trimming removed 10 bases at V and 0 bases at J, with 13 bases between. Germline CDR1 reads MNHNY; CDR2 reads SVGAGI (reference sequence). CDR3 length: 14 amino acids. The CDR3 DNA reads as TGTGCCACCGTCGCCTGGAGTAGCAATCAGCCCCAGCATCTT. Amino acids: CATVAWSSNQPQHL.

The V call is TRBV7-6, the J call TRBJ2-7; TRBD1 matches 9 bases. Trimming took 5 bases from V and 5 from J; bases not matched to a gene: 7. CDR1 and CDR2 from the germline V gene are SGHVS and FNYEAQ. This CDR3 is built from 14 residues. The CDR3 loop reads CASSLTGQGDEQYF. Written as DNA, the CDR3 is TGTGCCAGCAGCCTAACGGGACAGGGAGACGAGCAGTACTTC. Using reference TRBV7-6 and TRBJ2-7 for the parts outside the CDR3, the full variable domain is GAGVSQSPRYKVTKRGQDVALRCDPISGHVSLYWYRQALGQGPEFLTYFNYEAQQDKSGLPNDRFSAERPEGSISTLTIQRTEQRDSAMYRCASSLTGQGDEQYFGPGTRLTVT.

The chain couples TRBV4-2 to TRBJ2-7, with TRBD2 matching over 8 bases. V shed 1 base, J shed 2 bases, and the junction held 16 bases outside the gene matches. The CDR3 has 19 amino acids. Germline lookup yields CDR1 LGHNA and CDR2 YNFKEQ. CDR3 sequence reads: CASSQAVLRGAGGTYEQYF. The CDR3, as DNA: TGTGCCAGCAGCCAAGCGGTCCTCCGGGGTGCGGGGGGAACCTACGAGCAGTACTTC.

V and J are TRBV28 and TRBJ1-4, with TRBD1 identical over 10 bases. The germline CDR1 and CDR2 sequences are MDHEN and SYDVKM. This CDR3 is built from 18 residues. V shed 4 bases and J 4 bases; nucleotides not matched to a gene: 12. The CDR3 loop reads CASSSVPGQGQGNEKLFF. The CDR3 nucleotides are TGTGCCAGCAGTTCAGTCCCGGGACAGGGGCAGGGTAATGAAAAACTGTTTTTT.

The J gene is TRBJ2-5, the V gene TRBV30; D possibly corresponds to TRBD1 (6 bases). Trimming removed 1 base at V and 5 bases at J, with 8 bases between. This CDR3 is built from 12 residues. Germline V gene sequence: CDR1 GTSNPN, CDR2 SVGIG (reference sequence). Written as DNA, the CDR3 is TGTGCCTGGAGTGACAGGGAGGAGACCCAGTACTTC. This translates into CAWSDREETQYF. Complete variable domain (other parts from reference TRBV30 and TRBJ2-5): SQTIHQWPATLVQPVGSPLSLECTVEGTSNPNLYWYRQAAGRGLQLLFYSVGIGQISSEVPQNLSASRPQDRQFILSSKKLLLSDSGFYLCAWSDREETQYFGPGTRLLVL.

The chain recombines TRBV30 with TRBJ1-6, with D tentatively TRBD1 (6 bases). In germline, CDR1 is GTSNPN, CDR2 SVGIG (reference sequence). Trimming pared 1 base from V and 8 bases from J, leaving 15 bases between. This CDR3 region has 15 residues. CDR3 bases: TGTGCCTGGAGTGATATGGGGGCAAAGGATTCACCCCTCCACTTT. Amino acid sequence: CAWSDMGAKDSPLHF.

J is TRBJ1-3 and V is TRBV5-4; D perhaps matches TRBD1 (5 bases). CDR1 and CDR2 from the germline V gene are SGHNT and YYREEE (reference sequence). The V gene lost 6 bases and the J gene lost 4 bases, with 20 bases spanning the gap. CDR3 length: 16 amino acids. The CDR3 DNA reads TGTGCCAGCACTAAAAGGGGCGCCGGGTCAGGAAACACCATATATTTT. Its protein product is CASTKRGAGSGNTIYF.